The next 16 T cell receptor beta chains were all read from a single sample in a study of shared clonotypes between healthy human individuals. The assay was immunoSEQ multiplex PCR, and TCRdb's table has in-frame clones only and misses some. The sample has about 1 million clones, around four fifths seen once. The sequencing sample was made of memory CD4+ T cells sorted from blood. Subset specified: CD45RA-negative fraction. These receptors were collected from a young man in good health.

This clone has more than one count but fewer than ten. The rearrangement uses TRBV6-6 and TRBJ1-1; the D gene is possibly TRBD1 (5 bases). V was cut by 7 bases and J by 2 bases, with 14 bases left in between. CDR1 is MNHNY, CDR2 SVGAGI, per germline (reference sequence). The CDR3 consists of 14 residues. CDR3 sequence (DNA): TGTGCCAGCACCTTCTTCGGGGGAAACACTGAAGCTTTCTTT. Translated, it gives CASTFFGGNTEAFF.

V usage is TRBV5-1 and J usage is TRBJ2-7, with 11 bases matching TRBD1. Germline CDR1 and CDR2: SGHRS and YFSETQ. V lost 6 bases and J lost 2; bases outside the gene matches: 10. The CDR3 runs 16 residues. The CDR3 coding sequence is TGCGCCAGCAAGAGTGGACAGGGGGCGCTGGCCTACGAGCAGTACTTC. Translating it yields CASKSGQGALAYEQYF. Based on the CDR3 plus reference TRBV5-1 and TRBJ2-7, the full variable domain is KAGVTQTPRYLIKTRGQQVTLSCSPISGHRSVSWYQQTPGQGLQFLFEYFSETQRNKGNFPGRFSGRQFSNSRSEMNVSTLELGDSALYLCASKSGQGALAYEQYFGPGTRLTVT.

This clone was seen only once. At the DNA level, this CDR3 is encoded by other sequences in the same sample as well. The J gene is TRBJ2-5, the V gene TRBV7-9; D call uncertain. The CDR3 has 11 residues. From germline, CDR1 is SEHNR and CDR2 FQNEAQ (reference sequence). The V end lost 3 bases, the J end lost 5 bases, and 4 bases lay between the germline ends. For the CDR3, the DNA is TGTGCCAGCAGCTTCCGTGAGACCCAGTACTTC. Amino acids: CASSFRETQYF. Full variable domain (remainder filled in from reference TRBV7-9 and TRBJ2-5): DTGVSQNPRHKITKRGQNVTFRCDPISEHNRLYWYRQTLGQGPEFLTYFQNEAQLEKSRLLSDRFSAERPKGSFSTLEIQRTEQGDSAMYLCASSFRETQYFGPGTRLLVL.

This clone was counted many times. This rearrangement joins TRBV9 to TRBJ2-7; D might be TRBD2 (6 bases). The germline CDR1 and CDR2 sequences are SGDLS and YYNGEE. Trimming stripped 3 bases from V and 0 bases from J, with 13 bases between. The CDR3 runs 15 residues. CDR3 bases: TGTGCCAGCAGCGCGCGGGGCGACGGCTCCTACGAGCAGTACTTC. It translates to CASSARGDGSYEQYF.

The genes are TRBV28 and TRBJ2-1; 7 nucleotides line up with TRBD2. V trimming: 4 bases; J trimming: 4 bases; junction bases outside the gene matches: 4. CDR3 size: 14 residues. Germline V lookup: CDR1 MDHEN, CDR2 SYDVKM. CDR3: CASSSGTIYNEQFF. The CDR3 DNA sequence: TGTGCCAGCAGTTCCGGGACTATTTACAATGAGCAGTTCTTC.

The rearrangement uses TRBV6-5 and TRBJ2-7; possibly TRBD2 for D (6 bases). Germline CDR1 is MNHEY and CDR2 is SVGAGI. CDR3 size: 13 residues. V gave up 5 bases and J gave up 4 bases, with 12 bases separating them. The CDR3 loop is CASSLGTSYEQYF. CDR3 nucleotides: TGTGCCAGCAGTCTCGGGACTTCTTACGAGCAGTACTTC.

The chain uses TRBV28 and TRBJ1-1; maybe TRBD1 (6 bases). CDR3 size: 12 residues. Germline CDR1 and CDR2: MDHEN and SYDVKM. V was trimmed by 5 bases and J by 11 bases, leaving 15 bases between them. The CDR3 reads CASSILQGRAFF. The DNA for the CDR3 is TGTGCCAGCAGTATCCTACAGGGTAGGGCTTTCTTT. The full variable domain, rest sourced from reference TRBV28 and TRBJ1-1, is DVKVTQSSRYLVKRTGEKVFLECVQDMDHENMFWYRQDPGLGLRLIYFSYDVKMKEKGDIPEGYSVSREKKERFSLILESASTNQTSMYLCASSILQGRAFFGQGTRLTVV.

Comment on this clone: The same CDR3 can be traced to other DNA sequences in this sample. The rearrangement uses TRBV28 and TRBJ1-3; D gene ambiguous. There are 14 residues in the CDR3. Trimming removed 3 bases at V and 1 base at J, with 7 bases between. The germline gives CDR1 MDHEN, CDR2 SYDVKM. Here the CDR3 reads CASSFPGSGNTIYF. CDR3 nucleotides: TGTGCCAGCAGTTTTCCCGGGTCTGGAAACACCATATATTTT.

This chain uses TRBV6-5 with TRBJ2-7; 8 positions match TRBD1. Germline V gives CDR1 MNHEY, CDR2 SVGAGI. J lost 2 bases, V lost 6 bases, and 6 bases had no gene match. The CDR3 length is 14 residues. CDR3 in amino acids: CASSPGQGTYEQYF. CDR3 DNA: TGTGCCAGCAGCCCAGGACAGGGAACCTACGAGCAGTACTTC.

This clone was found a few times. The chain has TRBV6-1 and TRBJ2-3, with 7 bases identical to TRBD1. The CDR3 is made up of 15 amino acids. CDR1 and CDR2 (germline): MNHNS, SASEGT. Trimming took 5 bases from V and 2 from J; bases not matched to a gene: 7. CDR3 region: CASSPRQGATDTQYF. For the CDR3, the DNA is TGTGCCAGCAGTCCCCGACAGGGTGCCACAGATACGCAGTATTTT.

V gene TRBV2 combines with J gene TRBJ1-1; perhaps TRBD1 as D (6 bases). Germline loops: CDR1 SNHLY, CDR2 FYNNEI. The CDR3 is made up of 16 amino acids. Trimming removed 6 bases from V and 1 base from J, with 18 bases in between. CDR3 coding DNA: TGTGCCAGCAGCAGTAGGGGGGGACGCACGAACACTGAAGCTTTCTTT. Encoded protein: CASSSRGGRTNTEAFF.

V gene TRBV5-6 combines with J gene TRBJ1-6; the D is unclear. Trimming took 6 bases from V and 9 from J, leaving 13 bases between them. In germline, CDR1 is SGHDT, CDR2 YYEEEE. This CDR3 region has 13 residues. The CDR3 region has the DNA TGTGCCAGCAACCTCAGAGGCCTTTCACCCCTCCACTTT. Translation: CASNLRGLSPLHF.

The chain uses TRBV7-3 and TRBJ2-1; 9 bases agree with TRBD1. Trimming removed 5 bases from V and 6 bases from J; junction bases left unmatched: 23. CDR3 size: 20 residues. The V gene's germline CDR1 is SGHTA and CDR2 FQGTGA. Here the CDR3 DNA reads TGTGCCAGCAGCCCTTACTCGCGGGTTAGAGGGACAGGGATAATCAATGAGCAGTTCTTC. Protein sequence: CASSPYSRVRGTGIINEQFF.

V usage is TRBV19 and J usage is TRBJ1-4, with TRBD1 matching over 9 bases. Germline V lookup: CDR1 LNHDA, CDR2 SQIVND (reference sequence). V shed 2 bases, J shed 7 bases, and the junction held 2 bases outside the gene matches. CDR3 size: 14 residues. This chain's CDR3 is CASSISGQGEKLFF. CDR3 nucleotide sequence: TGTGCCAGTAGTATATCGGGACAGGGTGAAAAACTGTTTTTT.

The CDR3 DNA follows: TGCGCCAGCAGCCTGGACAGGGTCGGAGATACGCAGTATTTT. It is translated as CASSLDRVGDTQYF. The chain combines TRBV5-1 with TRBJ2-3, with 8 bases lining up with TRBD1. The CDR3 covers 14 residues. V lost 4 bases and J lost 5; bases outside the gene matches: 6. CDR1 is SGHRS, CDR2 YFSETQ, per germline.

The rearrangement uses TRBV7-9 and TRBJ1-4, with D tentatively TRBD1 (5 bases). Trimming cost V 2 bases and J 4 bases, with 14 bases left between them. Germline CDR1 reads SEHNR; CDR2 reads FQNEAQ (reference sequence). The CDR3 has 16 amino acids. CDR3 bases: TGTGCCAGCAGCTTATACGTCGGACACATTAATGAAAAACTGTTTTTT. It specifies CASSLYVGHINEKLFF.